One and the same sample provided the 22 T cell receptor beta chains below, sequenced in a study of PD-L1 blockade in urothelial cancer. Here immunoSEQ multiplex PCR was the method, and the copy in TCRdb shows in-frame clones only, minus some. The data hold roughly 56,000 clones, with roughly 87% observed a single time. The sequencing here drew on PBMCs, taken around atezolizumab (anti-PD-L1) treatment. Receptors originate from a man in his sixties or seventies with urothelial cancer.

The chain uses TRBV5-1 and TRBJ1-1, with 10 bases that match TRBD1. V shed 8 bases and J 3 bases; nucleotides not matched to a gene: 4. CDR1 and CDR2 (germline): SGHRS, YFSETQ. The CDR3 has 13 amino acids. The DNA of the CDR3 is TGCGCCAGTGGGACAGGGGCCGACACTGAAGCTTTCTTT. This translates into CASGTGADTEAFF.

The CDR3 region has the DNA TGTGCCAGCAGCTTGGAAATCGCCGCGGTGGGTGGCTACACCTTC. Residues: CASSLEIAAVGGYTF. This sequence joins TRBV7-9 and TRBJ1-2; D gene uncertain. Trimming took 3 bases from V and 7 from J, leaving 18 bases between them. The CDR3 has 15 amino acids. Germline V gene lookup returns CDR1 SEHNR and CDR2 FQNEAQ (reference sequence). Based on the CDR3 plus reference TRBV7-9 and TRBJ1-2, the full variable domain is DTGVSQNPRHKITKRGQNVTFRCDPISEHNRLYWYRQTLGQGPEFLTYFQNEAQLEKSRLLSDRFSAERPKGSFSTLEIQRTEQGDSAMYLCASSLEIAAVGGYTFGSGTRLTVV.

The rearrangement links TRBV5-1 to TRBJ2-1; 10 nucleotides line up with TRBD2. CDR3 length equals 15 residues. Germline CDR1 is SGHRS and CDR2 is YFSETQ. V trimming: 7 bases; J trimming: 5 bases; junction bases outside the gene matches: 9. The CDR3, as DNA: TGCGCCAGCTCCCTAGCGGGAGCAGCCAACAATGAGCAGTTCTTC. Protein sequence: CASSLAGAANNEQFF.

The chain recombines TRBV5-1 with TRBJ2-1; the match to TRBD1 covers 10 bases. Germline V CDR1 and CDR2: SGHRS, YFSETQ. Germline trimming cut 5 bases from V and 4 bases from J; bases unmatched to any gene: 6. This CDR3 is built from 15 residues. This chain's CDR3 is CASSYSGQGYNEQFF. Here the CDR3 DNA reads TGCGCCAGCAGTTACTCGGGACAGGGGTACAATGAGCAGTTCTTC.

The V call is TRBV14, the J call TRBJ2-1, with D unresolved. V lost 2 bases and J 5 bases, leaving 7 bases between the germline ends. The CDR3 spans 13 residues. Germline-derived CDR1 and CDR2 are SGHDN and FVKESK. The CDR3 region is CASSQTRNNEQFF. The CDR3 nucleotides are TGTGCCAGCAGCCAAACAAGAAACAATGAGCAGTTCTTC. Variable domain in full (rest from reference TRBV14 and TRBJ2-1): EAGVTQFPSHSVIEKGQTVTLRCDPISGHDNLYWYRRVMGKEIKFLLHFVKESKQDESGMPNNRFLAERTGGTYSTLKVQPAELEDSGVYFCASSQTRNNEQFFGPGTRLTVL.

The sample holds a few counts of this clone. V usage is TRBV2 and J usage is TRBJ2-7, with 8 bases fitting TRBD2. V lost 6 bases to trimming and J lost 0 bases; unmatched junction nucleotides: 4. The germline V gene has CDR1 SNHLY and CDR2 FYNNEI. The CDR3 length is 14 residues. The CDR3 DNA follows: TGTGCCAGCAGATATAGCGGGAACTCCTACGAGCAGTACTTC. Translated, it gives CASRYSGNSYEQYF. The whole variable domain, remainder taken from reference TRBV2 and TRBJ2-7, is EPEVTQTPSHQVTQMGQEVILRCVPISNHLYFYWYRQILGQKVEFLVSFYNNEISEKSEIFDDQFSVERPDGSNFTLKIRSTKLEDSAMYFCASRYSGNSYEQYFGPGTRLTVT.

The V and J genes are TRBV7-9 and TRBJ2-6; the match to TRBD1 covers 9 bases. Germline V lookup: CDR1 SEHNR, CDR2 FQNEAQ (reference sequence). With 8 bases clipped from V and 4 bases from J, the junction kept 9 bases outside the gene matches. The CDR3 consists of 16 residues. The CDR3 loop is CASRRDRVKGANVLTF. The CDR3 coding sequence is TGTGCCAGCCGCCGGGACAGGGTGAAAGGGGCCAACGTCCTGACTTTC.

The chain has TRBV4-1 and TRBJ2-2, with no clear D. CDR1 is MGHRA, CDR2 YSYEKL, per germline. CDR3 size: 14 residues. The ends were cut back, 2 bases at V and 0 bases at J, with 4 bases in the middle. In DNA form, the CDR3 reads TGCGCCAGCAGCCAAAGCCCGAACACCGGGGAGCTGTTTTTT. Translated: CASSQSPNTGELFF.

The chain has TRBV15 and TRBJ2-2; unclear D gene. Per germline, CDR1 LNHNV and CDR2 YYDKDF (reference sequence). V gave up 3 bases and J gave up 5 bases, with 10 bases separating them. This CDR3 spans 14 amino acids. The CDR3 region has the DNA TGTGCCACCAGCAGGGAGATAGTTACCGGGGAGCTGTTTTTT. It yields the protein CATSREIVTGELFF.

In its sample, this clone was seen a few times. The chain links TRBV27 to TRBJ1-2; a weak D match, TRBD1 (6 bases). The CDR3 consists of 14 residues. The germline gives CDR1 MNHEY, CDR2 SMNVEV (reference sequence). Trimming left V 6 bases short and J 6 bases short, with 17 bases between. The CDR3 bases are TGTGCCAGCAGCCCTACGTACAGGGTGCATGGCTACACCTTC. This codes for CASSPTYRVHGYTF.

A few counts support this clone. The rearrangement joins TRBV4-1 to TRBJ1-2; the match to TRBD1 covers 7 bases. Germline lookup yields CDR1 MGHRA and CDR2 YSYEKL. V gave up 2 bases and J gave up 8 bases; unmatched junction bases: 17. The CDR3 totals 17 residues. The CDR3 region is CASSQLALPRGARGYTF. As DNA, the CDR3 is TGCGCCAGCAGCCAATTGGCACTACCCAGGGGGGCAAGGGGCTACACCTTC.

CDR3 sequence reads: CASSSRGSGANVLTF. The CDR3 bases are TGCGCCAGCAGCTCGAGGGGGTCTGGGGCCAACGTCCTGACTTTC. The rearrangement uses TRBV5-1 and TRBJ2-6, with D possibly TRBD1 on 6 matching bases. The CDR3 runs to 15 residues. In germline, CDR1 is SGHRS, CDR2 YFSETQ. Deletions cut 3 bases from V and 1 base from J, with 8 bases between.

Only a few counts were recorded for this clone. The rearrangement uses TRBV27 and TRBJ1-2, with 8 bases that match TRBD1. The length of the CDR3 is 13 residues. Germline values: CDR1 MNHEY, CDR2 SMNVEV (reference sequence). Trimming at V came to 5 bases and at J to 7 bases, leaving 6 bases not matched to a gene. CDR3 sequence reads: CASSPGQGGGYTF. DNA of the CDR3: TGTGCCAGCAGTCCAGGACAGGGCGGTGGCTACACCTTC.

This chain uses TRBV18 with TRBJ2-7, with 14 bases lining up with TRBD2. Germline V CDR1 and CDR2: KGHSH, LQKENI. The V and J ends lost 6 bases and 7 bases, in that order; junction bases with no gene match: 17. The CDR3 length is 18 residues. The CDR3 region is CASSQGLAGGPHRTEQYF. The CDR3 DNA reads TGTGCCAGCTCCCAAGGACTAGCGGGAGGTCCTCACCGTACGGAGCAGTACTTC.

The rearrangement links TRBV5-1 to TRBJ2-7; 7 nucleotides agree with TRBD1. Trimming removed 0 bases from V and 4 bases from J; junction bases left unmatched: 7. This CDR3 is built from 15 residues. Germline lookup yields CDR1 SGHRS and CDR2 YFSETQ. CDR3 protein: CASSLDGTDRYEQYF. CDR3 coding DNA: TGCGCCAGCAGCTTGGACGGGACAGACCGGTACGAGCAGTACTTC. The whole variable domain, filled in from reference TRBV5-1 and TRBJ2-7, reads KAGVTQTPRYLIKTRGQQVTLSCSPISGHRSVSWYQQTPGQGLQFLFEYFSETQRNKGNFPGRFSGRQFSNSRSEMNVSTLELGDSALYLCASSLDGTDRYEQYFGPGTRLTVT.

CDR3 in DNA: TGCGCCAGCAGCCAATTACTAGCGGACTACGAGCAGTACTTC. Translation: CASSQLLADYEQYF. The chain carries TRBV4-1 and TRBJ2-7; 8 bases map to TRBD2. This CDR3 has 14 residues. The V segment lost 2 bases and the J segment 3 bases; nucleotides outside the gene matches: 3. CDR1 is MGHRA and CDR2 is YSYEKL in the germline V gene.

The chain recombines TRBV19 with TRBJ1-2; tentatively, D is TRBD1 (5 bases). CDR1 and CDR2 from the germline V gene are LNHDA and SQIVND (reference sequence). Trimming pared 9 bases from V and 0 bases from J, leaving 17 bases between. There are 15 residues in the CDR3. The CDR3 region is CASHTISQANYGYTF. The CDR3 DNA reads as TGTGCCAGCCACACAATATCACAGGCTAACTATGGCTACACCTTC.

The rearrangement links TRBV6-1 to TRBJ1-2; a weak D match, TRBD1 (5 bases). Per germline, CDR1 MNHNS and CDR2 SASEGT. The CDR3 is made up of 15 amino acids. V lost 2 bases and J 4 bases, leaving 14 bases between the germline ends. The CDR3 sequence is CASSESVREFYGYTF. In DNA, the CDR3 is TGTGCCAGCAGTGAAAGCGTCAGGGAATTCTATGGCTACACCTTC.

The chain is built from TRBV19 and TRBJ1-2; D not certain. CDR1 and CDR2 from the germline V gene are LNHDA and SQIVND (reference sequence). This CDR3 spans 15 amino acids. V gave up 4 bases and J gave up 4 bases, with 16 bases separating them. The chain's CDR3 is CASSKGRLGVYGYTF. The CDR3 region has the DNA TGTGCCAGTAGTAAGGGCCGACTCGGGGTCTATGGCTACACCTTC.

This clone was seen only a few times. The V and J genes are TRBV5-5 and TRBJ2-7; TRBD2 aligns across 7 bases. CDR3 length: 16 amino acids. V gave up 1 base and J gave up 2 bases; unmatched junction bases: 9. Germline V CDR1 and CDR2: SGHKS, YYEKEE (reference sequence). The CDR3 DNA reads TGTGCCAGCAGCTTGATATTGCCTAGCGGAGCCTACGAGCAGTACTTC. Encoded protein: CASSLILPSGAYEQYF. Full variable domain (outside the CDR3, taken from reference TRBV5-5 and TRBJ2-7): DAGVTQSPTHLIKTRGQQVTLRCSPISGHKSVSWYQQVLGQGPQFIFQYYEKEERGRGNFPDRFSARQFPNYSSELNVNALLLGDSALYLCASSLILPSGAYEQYFGPGTRLTVT.

The chain is built from TRBV28 and TRBJ1-1, with 7 bases identical to TRBD1. The trim removed 2 bases at V and 1 base at J, leaving 1 base unmatched. Germline loops: CDR1 MDHEN, CDR2 SYDVKM. The CDR3 loop spans 14 amino acids. In DNA form, the CDR3 reads TGTGCCAGCAGTTTAAGACAGGGGAACACTGAAGCTTTCTTT. Protein sequence: CASSLRQGNTEAFF. Full variable domain (missing parts from reference TRBV28 and TRBJ1-1): DVKVTQSSRYLVKRTGEKVFLECVQDMDHENMFWYRQDPGLGLRLIYFSYDVKMKEKGDIPEGYSVSREKKERFSLILESASTNQTSMYLCASSLRQGNTEAFFGQGTRLTVV.

The chain uses TRBV14 and TRBJ2-1; 14 bases fit TRBD2. The CDR3 totals 16 residues. Germline V gene sequence: CDR1 SGHDN, CDR2 FVKESK. With 5 bases clipped from V and 8 bases from J, the junction kept 8 bases outside the gene matches. The CDR3 reads CASSVTSGRALDEQFF. DNA of the CDR3: TGTGCCAGCAGCGTGACTAGCGGGAGGGCCCTAGATGAGCAGTTCTTC.